This T cell receptor beta chain was found in a study of T-cell reconstitution after alpha-beta-depleted transplantation in children. Overall study results and limits: By about two months after transplant, alpha-beta T cells reportedly arose from several hundred graft clones that had expanded. Certain patients had high TCRbeta diversity at day 60, and it came from recipient T cells and thymic progenitors that survived. After one year, T-cell counts and TCRbeta diversity mostly came from new T cells.

Library preparation (for TCRbeta) was performed with unique molecular identifiers. TCRdb passed the PCR reads through MiXCR, listing each CDR3 protein once. The data hold roughly 160,000 distinct CDR3 sequences, with 11% observed a single time. This clonotype came up many times. The antigen is unknown. The source was PBMCs, collected before TCRalphabeta/CD19-depleted stem cell transplant. The sequence came from a boy between 2 and 10 years old with acute myeloid leukemia, due to receive a stem cell transplant.

The CDR3 sequence: CASSDSGRPSYEQYF. CDR3 DNA: TGTGCCAGCAGTGACTCGGGGAGACCTTCCTACGAGCAGTACTTC. This rearrangement joins TRBV25-1 to TRBJ2-7; D might be TRBD2 (5 bases). From germline, CDR1 is MGHDK and CDR2 SYGVNS. This CDR3 is built from 15 residues. Trimming removed 3 bases at V and 1 base at J, with 13 bases between.